Reported below is one T cell receptor beta chain. The CDR3 length is 12 residues. Trimming took 0 bases from V and 12 from J, leaving 14 bases between them. Germline values: CDR1 GTSNPN, CDR2 SVGIG (reference sequence). The sample comes from a study of cytomegalovirus exposure and HLA in healthy donors. Study context: There were about 85 million unique TCRs (from HLA-typed donors) in an early data release.

PCR was performed using 60 Vbeta and 13 Jbeta primers. TCRdb's copy holds only in-frame clones and misses some; the assay was immunoSEQ multiplex PCR. Of 150,000 to 200,000 clones in the sample, roughly 80% were seen once. J is TRBJ1-2 and V is TRBV30; perhaps TRBD1 as D (6 bases). This receptor was taken from a male donor in good health and CMV-seropositive. Sequenced: PBMCs. Here the CDR3 DNA reads TGTGCCTGGAGTGTTCACGGGGGGCTAGACACCTTC. Translating gives CAWSVHGGLDTF.